This T cell receptor beta chain is from a study of blood T cell repertoires in COVID-19. The CDR3 spans 15 residues. Trimming stripped 6 bases from V and 0 bases from J, with 15 bases between. Germline values: CDR1 MNHEY, CDR2 SVGAGI. Clones were read by immunoSEQ multiplex PCR, and TCRdb kept only the in-frame ones, dropping some. The sample lists about 480,000 clones, about 89% occurring once. The sample comprised peripheral blood. The sequence was collected from a woman aged 30 to 39 with acute or convalescent COVID-19. The genes are TRBV6-5 and TRBJ2-7; tentative D call: TRBD1 (6 bases). The CDR3 region has the DNA TGTGCCAGCAGCTACACAGGGCCGAGCTCCTACGAGCAGTACTTC. Translating gives CASSYTGPSSYEQYF.